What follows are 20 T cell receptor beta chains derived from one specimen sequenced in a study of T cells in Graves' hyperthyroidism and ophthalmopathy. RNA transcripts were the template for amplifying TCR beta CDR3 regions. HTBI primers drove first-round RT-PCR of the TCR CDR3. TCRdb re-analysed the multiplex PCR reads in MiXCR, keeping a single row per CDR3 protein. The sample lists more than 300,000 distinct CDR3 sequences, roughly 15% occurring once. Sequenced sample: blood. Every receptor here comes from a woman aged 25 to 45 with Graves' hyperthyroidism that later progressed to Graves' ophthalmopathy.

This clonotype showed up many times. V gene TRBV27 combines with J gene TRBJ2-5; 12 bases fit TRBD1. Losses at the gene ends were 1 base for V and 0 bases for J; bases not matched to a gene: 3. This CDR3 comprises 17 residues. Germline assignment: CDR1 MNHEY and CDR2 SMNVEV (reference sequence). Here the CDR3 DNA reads TGTGCCAGCAGTTTATGGGGACAGGGGGCGTACCAAGAGACCCAGTACTTC. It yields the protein CASSLWGQGAYQETQYF.

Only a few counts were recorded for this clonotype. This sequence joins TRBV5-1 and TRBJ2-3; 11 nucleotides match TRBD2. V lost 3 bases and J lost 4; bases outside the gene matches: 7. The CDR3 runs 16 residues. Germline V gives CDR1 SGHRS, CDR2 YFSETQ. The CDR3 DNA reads TGCGCCAGCAGCTCCCAGACTAGCGGGGTGGCAGATACGCAGTATTTT. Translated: CASSSQTSGVADTQYF.

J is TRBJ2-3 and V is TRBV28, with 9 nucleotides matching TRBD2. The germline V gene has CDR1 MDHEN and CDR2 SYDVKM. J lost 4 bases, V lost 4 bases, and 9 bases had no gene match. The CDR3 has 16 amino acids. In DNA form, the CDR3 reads TGTGCCAGCAGTTCCCTGGCGGGGGGGCCCCCAGATACGCAGTATTTT. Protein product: CASSSLAGGPPDTQYF.

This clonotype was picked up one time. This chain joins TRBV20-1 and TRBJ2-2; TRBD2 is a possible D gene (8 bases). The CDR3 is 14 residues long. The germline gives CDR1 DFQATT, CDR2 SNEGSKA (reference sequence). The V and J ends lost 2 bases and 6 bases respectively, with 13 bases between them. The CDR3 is CSARSGGLAGELFF. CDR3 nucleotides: TGCAGTGCTAGATCAGGGGGACTAGCCGGGGAGCTGTTTTTT.

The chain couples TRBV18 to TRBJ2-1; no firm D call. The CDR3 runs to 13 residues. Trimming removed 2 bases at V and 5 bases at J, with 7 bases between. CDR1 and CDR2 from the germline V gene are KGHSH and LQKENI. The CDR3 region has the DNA TGTGCCAGCTCACCAACCCTAGACAATGAGCAGTTCTTC. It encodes CASSPTLDNEQFF.

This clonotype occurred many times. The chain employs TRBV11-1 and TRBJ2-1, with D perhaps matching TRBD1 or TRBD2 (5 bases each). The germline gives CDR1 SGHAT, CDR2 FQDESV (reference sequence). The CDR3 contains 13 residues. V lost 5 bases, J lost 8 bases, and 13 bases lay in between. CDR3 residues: CASSRSGADEQFF. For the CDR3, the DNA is TGTGCCAGCAGCAGATCCGGGGCCGATGAGCAGTTCTTC.

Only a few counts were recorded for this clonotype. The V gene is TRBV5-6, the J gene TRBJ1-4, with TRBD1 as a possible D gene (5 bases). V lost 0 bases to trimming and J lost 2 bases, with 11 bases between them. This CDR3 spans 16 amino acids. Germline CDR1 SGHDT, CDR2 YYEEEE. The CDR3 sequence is CASSLGRAGTNEKLFF. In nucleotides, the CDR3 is TGTGCCAGCAGCTTGGGCAGGGCCGGCACTAATGAAAAACTGTTTTTT.

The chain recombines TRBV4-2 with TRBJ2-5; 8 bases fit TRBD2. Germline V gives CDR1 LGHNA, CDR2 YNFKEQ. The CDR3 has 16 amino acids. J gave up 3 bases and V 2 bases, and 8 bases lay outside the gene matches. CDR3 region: CASSQISGAPEETQYF. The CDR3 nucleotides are TGTGCCAGCAGCCAAATTAGCGGGGCCCCCGAAGAGACCCAGTACTTC.

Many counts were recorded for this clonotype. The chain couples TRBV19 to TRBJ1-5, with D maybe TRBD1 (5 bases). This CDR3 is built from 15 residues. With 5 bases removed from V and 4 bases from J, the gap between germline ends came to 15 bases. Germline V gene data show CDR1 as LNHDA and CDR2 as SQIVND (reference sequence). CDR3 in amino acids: CASSLRPEGNQPQHF. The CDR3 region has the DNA TGTGCCAGTAGTTTAAGACCCGAGGGGAATCAGCCCCAGCATTTT.

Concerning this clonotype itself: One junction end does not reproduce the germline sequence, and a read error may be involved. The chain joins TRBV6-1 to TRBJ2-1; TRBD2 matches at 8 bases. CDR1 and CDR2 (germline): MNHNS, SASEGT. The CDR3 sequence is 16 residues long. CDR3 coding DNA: TGTGCCAGCAGTCAAACTAGCGGCAGCTCCTACAATGGGCAGTTCTTC. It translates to CASSQTSGSSYNGQFF.

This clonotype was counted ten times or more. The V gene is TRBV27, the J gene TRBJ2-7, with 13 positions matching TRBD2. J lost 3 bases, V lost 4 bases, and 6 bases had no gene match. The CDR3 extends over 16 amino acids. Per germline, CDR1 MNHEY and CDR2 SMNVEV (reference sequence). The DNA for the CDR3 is TGTGCCAGCAGTTCCGGGACTAGCGGGATATTCTACGAGCAGTACTTC. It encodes CASSSGTSGIFYEQYF.

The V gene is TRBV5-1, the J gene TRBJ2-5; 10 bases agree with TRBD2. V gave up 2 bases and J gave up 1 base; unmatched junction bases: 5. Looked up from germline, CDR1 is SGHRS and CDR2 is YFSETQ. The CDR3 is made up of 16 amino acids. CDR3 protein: CASSLGRLAGQETQYF. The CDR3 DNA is TGCGCCAGCAGCTTAGGCCGACTAGCGGGCCAAGAGACCCAGTACTTC.

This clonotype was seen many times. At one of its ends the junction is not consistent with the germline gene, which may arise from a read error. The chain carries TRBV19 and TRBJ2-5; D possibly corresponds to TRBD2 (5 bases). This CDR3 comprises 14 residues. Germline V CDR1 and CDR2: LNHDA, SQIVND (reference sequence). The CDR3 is CASSPRTAQGTQYF. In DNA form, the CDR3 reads TGTGCCAGTAGTCCACGGACTGCACAAGGGACCCAGTACTTC. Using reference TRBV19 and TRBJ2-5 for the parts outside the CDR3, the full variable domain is DGGITQSPKYLFRKEGQNVTLSCEQNLNHDAMYWYRQDPGQGLRLIYYSQIVNDFQKGDIAEGYSVSREKKESFPLTVTSAQKNPTAFYLCASSPRTAQGTQYFGPGTRLLVL.

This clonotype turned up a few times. In DNA form, the CDR3 reads TGTGCCAGCAGCTTTCCGGCAGGGGTTGAAGCTTTCTTT. It yields the protein CASSFPAGVEAFF. The chain joins TRBV7-9 to TRBJ1-1; D perhaps matches TRBD1 (6 bases). V lost 3 bases to trimming and J lost 7 bases, with 12 bases between them. The CDR3 totals 13 residues. CDR1 is SEHNR, CDR2 FQNEAQ, per germline (reference sequence).

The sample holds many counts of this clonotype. CDR3 in DNA: TGCAGCGTTGAAGATGACAGGGCAGGCTACAATGAGCAGTTCTTC. It yields the protein CSVEDDRAGYNEQFF. The chain employs TRBV29-1 and TRBJ2-1, with 7 bases aligning to TRBD1. Per the germline V gene, CDR1 is SQVTM and CDR2 is ANQGSEA. V lost 0 bases, J lost 3 bases, and 5 bases stayed unmatched. CDR3 length: 15 residues.

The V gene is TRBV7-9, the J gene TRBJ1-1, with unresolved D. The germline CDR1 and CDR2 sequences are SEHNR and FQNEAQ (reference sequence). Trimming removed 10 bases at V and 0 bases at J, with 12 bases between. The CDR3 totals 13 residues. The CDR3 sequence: CATEGKMNTEAFF. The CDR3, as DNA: TGTGCCACCGAGGGTAAAATGAACACTGAAGCTTTCTTT.

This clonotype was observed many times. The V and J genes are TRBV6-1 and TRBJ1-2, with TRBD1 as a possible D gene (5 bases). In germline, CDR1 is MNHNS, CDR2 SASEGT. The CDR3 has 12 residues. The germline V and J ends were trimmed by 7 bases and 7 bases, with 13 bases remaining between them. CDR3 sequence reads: CASIGRVFGYTF. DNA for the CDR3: TGTGCCAGCATAGGCAGGGTTTTTGGCTACACCTTC.

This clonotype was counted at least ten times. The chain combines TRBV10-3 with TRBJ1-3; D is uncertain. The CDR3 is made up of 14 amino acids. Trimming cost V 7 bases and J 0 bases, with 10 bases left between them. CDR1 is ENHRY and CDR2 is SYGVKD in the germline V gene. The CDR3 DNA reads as TGTGCCATCACCGAGGGAAGCTCTGGAAACACCATATATTTT. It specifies CAITEGSSGNTIYF.

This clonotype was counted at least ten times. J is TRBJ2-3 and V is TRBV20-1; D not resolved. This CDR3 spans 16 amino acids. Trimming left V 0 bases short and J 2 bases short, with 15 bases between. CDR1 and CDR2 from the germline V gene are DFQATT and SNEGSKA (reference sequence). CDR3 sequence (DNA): TGCAGTGCTAGAGATTCCTCACGGCGATACACAGATACGCAGTATTTT. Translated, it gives CSARDSSRRYTDTQYF.

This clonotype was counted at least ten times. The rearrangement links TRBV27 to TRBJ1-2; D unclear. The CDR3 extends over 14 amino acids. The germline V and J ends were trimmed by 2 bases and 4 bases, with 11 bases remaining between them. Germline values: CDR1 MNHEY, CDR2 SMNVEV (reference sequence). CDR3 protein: CASSLAAFSYGYTF. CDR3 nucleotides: TGTGCCAGCAGTTTAGCAGCCTTTTCCTATGGCTACACCTTC.